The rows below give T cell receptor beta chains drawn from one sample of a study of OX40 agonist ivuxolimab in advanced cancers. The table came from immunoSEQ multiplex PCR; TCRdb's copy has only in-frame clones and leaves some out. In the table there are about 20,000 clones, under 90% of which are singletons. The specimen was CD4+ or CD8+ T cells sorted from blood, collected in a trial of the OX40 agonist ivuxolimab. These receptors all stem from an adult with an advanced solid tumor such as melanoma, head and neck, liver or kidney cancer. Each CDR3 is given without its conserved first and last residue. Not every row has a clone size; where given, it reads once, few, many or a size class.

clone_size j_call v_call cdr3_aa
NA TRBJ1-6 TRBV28 ASSPWGTANSPLH
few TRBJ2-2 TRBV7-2 ASSYSGYGELF
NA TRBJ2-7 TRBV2 ASRPTSGTPYEQY
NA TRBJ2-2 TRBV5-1 ASSRTGLADITGELF
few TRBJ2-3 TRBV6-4 ASSKAGQGVDTQY
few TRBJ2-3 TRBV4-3 ASSQDWRSTDTQY
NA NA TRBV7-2 ASSRTFEQY
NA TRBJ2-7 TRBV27 ASSLSVVATYEQY
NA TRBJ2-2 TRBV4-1 ASSQSPTESNTGELF
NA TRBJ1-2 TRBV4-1 ASSRRDREEAYGYT
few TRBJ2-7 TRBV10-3 AISGEEQY
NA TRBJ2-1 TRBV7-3 ASSLYSNDEQF
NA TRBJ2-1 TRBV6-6 ASSQTHEQF
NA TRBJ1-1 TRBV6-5 ASSYSGSSGRTEAF
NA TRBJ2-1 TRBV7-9 ASSHPGSRPFSYNEQF
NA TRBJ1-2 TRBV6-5 ASNSGQDFYGYT
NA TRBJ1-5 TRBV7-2 ASIGRDRISNQPQH
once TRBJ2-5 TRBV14 ASSQVGLEGETQY
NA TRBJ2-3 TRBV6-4 ASSDVGGDGDTQY
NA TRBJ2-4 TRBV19 ASSIALLGWLAGGISKNIQY
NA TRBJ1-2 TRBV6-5 ASSYSRRGIYGYT